The 29 T cell receptor beta chains reported below all come from one sample, sequenced in a study of technical replicates of blood from a few donors. TCRdb's copy holds only in-frame clones and misses some; the assay was immunoSEQ multiplex PCR. The sample records about 100,000 clones, roughly 95% being singletons. Sequenced sample: T cells isolated from PBMCs. These receptors all stem from a human donor in good health.

V gene TRBV30 combines with J gene TRBJ1-2; D unresolved. The CDR3 has 13 amino acids. Trimming cost V 4 bases and J 5 bases, with 14 bases left between them. Germline assignment: CDR1 GTSNPN and CDR2 SVGIG (reference sequence). This chain's CDR3 is CAWKEVFRYGYTF. The CDR3 DNA reads TGTGCCTGGAAAGAAGTGTTTAGATATGGCTACACCTTC.

This rearrangement joins TRBV11-2 to TRBJ2-1, with 9 bases identical to TRBD2. The CDR3 runs to 17 residues. Germline-derived CDR1 and CDR2 are SGHAT and FQNNGV. Germline trimming cut 2 bases from V and 1 base from J; bases unmatched to any gene: 6. This chain's CDR3 is CASSLTTGLASYNEQFF. CDR3 sequence (DNA): TGTGCCAGCAGCTTAACCACGGGACTAGCTTCCTACAATGAGCAGTTCTTC.

This sequence joins TRBV4-2 and TRBJ1-6; D is unclear. The germline V gene encodes CDR1 LGHNA and CDR2 YNFKEQ. This CDR3 has 13 amino acids. Trimming took 3 bases from V and 10 from J, leaving 10 bases between them. The DNA for the CDR3 is TGTGCCAGCAGCCACCGAGGCGAATCACCCCTCCACTTT. Amino acids: CASSHRGESPLHF.

This chain uses TRBV6-1 with TRBJ1-5; D remains unclear. Germline CDR1 MNHNS, CDR2 SASEGT. Trimming took 1 base from V and 3 from J, leaving 7 bases between them. There are 14 residues in the CDR3. The CDR3 DNA sequence: TGTGCCAGCAGTGAAGGCGGGGACAATCAGCCCCAGCATTTT. This codes for CASSEGGDNQPQHF.

The gene calls are TRBV6-4 and TRBJ2-2, with D perhaps matching TRBD2 (5 bases). Trimming shortened V by 6 bases and J by 7 bases, and 18 bases separated the two germline ends. CDR1 MRHNA and CDR2 SNTAGT come from the germline V gene. The CDR3 consists of 15 residues. CDR3 residues: CASSPSDLRGGELFF. In DNA form, the CDR3 reads TGTGCCAGCAGCCCCAGCGATCTCCGGGGCGGGGAGCTGTTTTTT.

The chain combines TRBV11-2 with TRBJ2-1, with TRBD2 identical over 10 bases. This CDR3 spans 15 amino acids. V trimming: 5 bases; J trimming: 5 bases; junction bases outside the gene matches: 6. Germline V gene data show CDR1 as SGHAT and CDR2 as FQNNGV. CDR3 amino acids: CASSPRTSGHNEQFF. In nucleotides, the CDR3 is TGTGCCAGCAGCCCTAGGACTAGCGGACACAATGAGCAGTTCTTC.

The chain employs TRBV6-1 and TRBJ1-5, with D perhaps matching TRBD1 (5 bases). There are 15 residues in the CDR3. The germline V gene has CDR1 MNHNS and CDR2 SASEGT. V lost 3 bases, J lost 2 bases, and 11 bases lay in between. The CDR3 region is CASSDGAPGNQPQHF. The DNA of the CDR3 is TGTGCCAGCAGTGATGGGGCCCCGGGCAATCAGCCCCAGCATTTT.

This chain links TRBV4-1 with TRBJ1-1, with D perhaps TRBD1 (6 bases). V lost 1 base and J lost 5, with 17 bases in between. This CDR3 has 16 residues. Per the germline V gene, CDR1 is MGHRA and CDR2 is YSYEKL. The CDR3 nucleotides read TGCGCCAGCAGCCAAGGCCATCCAGGGGCTATTACTGAAGCTTTCTTT. It encodes CASSQGHPGAITEAFF.

This chain connects TRBV6-1 to TRBJ2-1; 14 bases align to TRBD2. The CDR3 consists of 15 residues. Germline V gives CDR1 MNHNS, CDR2 SASEGT. With 3 bases clipped from V and 9 bases from J, the junction kept 4 bases outside the gene matches. The CDR3 loop is CASSDPGLAGVEQFF. The CDR3 DNA sequence: TGTGCCAGCAGTGACCCGGGACTAGCGGGAGTTGAGCAGTTCTTC.

V usage is TRBV28 and J usage is TRBJ1-1; D is ambiguous. V lost 5 bases, J lost 3 bases, and 13 bases lay in between. CDR3 length equals 14 residues. Per the germline V gene, CDR1 is MDHEN and CDR2 is SYDVKM. The CDR3 DNA reads as TGTGCCAGCAGTCCCGCCGGGTGGGACACTGAAGCTTTCTTT. Its protein product is CASSPAGWDTEAFF.

A note on this clone: The same CDR3 is also encoded by other DNA sequences in this sample. The CDR3 nucleotides read TGTGCCAGCAGAGTAGGAGGAGAAGCCTACAATGAGCAGTTCTTC. Protein product: CASRVGGEAYNEQFF. The V call is TRBV27, the J call TRBJ2-1, with a tentative D call TRBD2 (5 bases). This CDR3 has 15 residues. The V gene's germline CDR1 is MNHEY and CDR2 SMNVEV (reference sequence). Trimming stripped 6 bases from V and 2 bases from J, with 14 bases between.

The chain couples TRBV5-6 to TRBJ1-1, with D possibly matching TRBD1 (6 bases). Trimming shortened V by 5 bases and J by 5 bases, and 10 bases separated the two germline ends. The CDR3 loop spans 12 amino acids. Germline V gene sequence: CDR1 SGHDT, CDR2 YYEEEE. The chain's CDR3 is CASSRGKTEAFF. The CDR3 DNA reads TGTGCCAGCAGTAGGGGGAAGACTGAAGCTTTCTTT. Together with reference TRBV5-6 and TRBJ1-1, the CDR3 gives the full variable domain: DAGVTQSPTHLIKTRGQQVTLRCSPKSGHDTVSWYQQALGQGPQFIFQYYEEEERQRGNFPDRFSGHQFPNYSSELNVNALLLGDSALYLCASSRGKTEAFFGQGTRLTVV.

This chain uses TRBV11-3 with TRBJ1-1, with D maybe TRBD1 (5 bases). The CDR3 sequence is 16 residues long. Germline CDR1 reads SGHNT; CDR2 reads YENEEA. The germline V and J ends were trimmed by 1 base and 7 bases, with 19 bases remaining between them. This chain's CDR3 is CASSLGRQTATHEAFF. The CDR3, as DNA: TGTGCCAGCAGCTTAGGTAGACAGACTGCTACCCATGAAGCTTTCTTT.

This clone appeared a single time. This sequence joins TRBV6-5 and TRBJ1-5; 8 nucleotides match TRBD1. In germline, CDR1 is MNHEY, CDR2 SVGAGI. The CDR3 contains 16 residues. After removal of 2 bases from V and 4 bases from J, the junction contained 7 bases not matched to a gene. The CDR3 loop is CASSYHQGAGNQPQHF. The CDR3 nucleotides read TGTGCCAGCAGTTACCATCAGGGGGCTGGAAATCAGCCCCAGCATTTT.

In DNA form, the CDR3 reads TGTGCCAGCAGCCATCTAGCGGGAGGCAGAGAGACCCAGTACTTC. Its translation: CASSHLAGGRETQYF. V gene TRBV5-4 combines with J gene TRBJ2-5; 11 nucleotides match TRBD2. Germline V gene sequence: CDR1 SGHNT, CDR2 YYREEE (reference sequence). CDR3 length: 15 residues. The V segment lost 4 bases and the J segment 4 bases; nucleotides outside the gene matches: 6.

This rearrangement joins TRBV5-6 to TRBJ1-4, with 8 bases identical to TRBD1. The junction had 19 bases not matched to a gene; V was cut back by 4 bases and J by 8 bases. The CDR3 runs 18 residues. Germline-derived CDR1 and CDR2 are SGHDT and YYEEEE. CDR3 protein: CASSSTTGTGGSREKLFF. CDR3 sequence (DNA): TGTGCCAGCAGCAGTACTACCGGGACAGGCGGGTCAAGGGAAAAACTGTTTTTT.

The chain has TRBV7-2 and TRBJ2-1; TRBD2 matches 10 bases. Trimming removed 7 bases from V and 2 bases from J; junction bases left unmatched: 8. The CDR3 spans 16 residues. Looked up from germline, CDR1 is SGHTA and CDR2 is FQGNSA. The CDR3 sequence: CASNDPSGRAYNEQFF. In nucleotides, the CDR3 is TGTGCCAGCAACGACCCCAGCGGGAGGGCCTACAATGAGCAGTTCTTC.

Concerning this clone itself: At one boundary the junction diverges from the germline segment, which might be a read error. The V gene is TRBV20-1, the J gene TRBJ1-1; perhaps TRBD1 as D (5 bases). CDR3 length: 10 amino acids. Germline CDR1 reads DFQATT; CDR2 reads SNEGSKA (reference sequence). The CDR3 DNA sequence: TGCAGTGCTTACCAGCGGGGACCGGAATTT. This translates into CSAYQRGPEF.

The chain joins TRBV6-1 to TRBJ2-6; D not resolved. This CDR3 is 14 amino acids long. V gave up 8 bases and J gave up 3 bases, with 11 bases separating them. Germline V gives CDR1 MNHNS, CDR2 SASEGT. The chain's CDR3 is CASGIGGGANVLTF. For the CDR3, the DNA is TGTGCCAGCGGTATTGGCGGTGGGGCCAACGTCCTGACTTTC.

The genes are TRBV14 and TRBJ1-2; 7 nucleotides match TRBD1. Germline V gene data show CDR1 as SGHDN and CDR2 as FVKESK. Germline trimming cut 3 bases from V and 2 bases from J; bases unmatched to any gene: 0. The CDR3 is 13 amino acids. CDR3 amino acids: CASSQTGNYGYTF. CDR3 coding DNA: TGTGCCAGCAGCCAGACAGGGAACTATGGCTACACCTTC.

The chain combines TRBV19 with TRBJ2-2; 7 bases are shared with TRBD1. After removal of 7 bases from V and 6 bases from J, the junction contained 14 bases not matched to a gene. The germline CDR1 and CDR2 sequences are LNHDA and SQIVND (reference sequence). The CDR3 covers 16 residues. This CDR3 is CASTPQGWGLAGELFF. The CDR3 coding sequence is TGTGCCAGTACCCCACAGGGGTGGGGGTTGGCCGGGGAGCTGTTTTTT. Full variable domain (missing parts from reference TRBV19 and TRBJ2-2): DGGITQSPKYLFRKEGQNVTLSCEQNLNHDAMYWYRQDPGQGLRLIYYSQIVNDFQKGDIAEGYSVSREKKESFPLTVTSAQKNPTAFYLCASTPQGWGLAGELFFGEGSRLTVL.

The V and J genes are TRBV11-2 and TRBJ2-5; possibly TRBD2 for D (5 bases). V was cut by 5 bases and J by 5 bases, with 18 bases left in between. The germline V gene has CDR1 SGHAT and CDR2 FQNNGV. The CDR3 extends over 15 amino acids. CDR3 residues: CASSPTWGVMETQYF. DNA for the CDR3: TGTGCCAGCAGCCCCACCTGGGGAGTAATGGAGACCCAGTACTTC.

The J gene is TRBJ2-7, the V gene TRBV6-1; 8 bases fit TRBD2. The germline V gene encodes CDR1 MNHNS and CDR2 SASEGT. This CDR3 spans 14 amino acids. V lost 3 bases to trimming and J lost 1 base; unmatched junction nucleotides: 2. The DNA of the CDR3 is TGTGCCAGCAGTGAGAGCGGGGGATCCTACGAGCAGTACTTC. It yields the protein CASSESGGSYEQYF.

The V and J genes are TRBV11-3 and TRBJ2-5; perhaps TRBD1 as D (6 bases). V was trimmed by 4 bases and J by 0 bases, leaving 12 bases between them. The CDR3 totals 15 residues. In germline, CDR1 is SGHNT, CDR2 YENEEA. The CDR3 is CASSSVRDNQETQYF. DNA of the CDR3: TGTGCCAGCAGCTCAGTCCGGGACAACCAAGAGACCCAGTACTTC.

The genes are TRBV5-1 and TRBJ1-4; weak D call: TRBD1 (5 bases). V lost 0 bases to trimming and J lost 0 bases, with 18 bases between them. The CDR3 is made up of 19 amino acids. The germline V gene has CDR1 SGHRS and CDR2 YFSETQ. CDR3 nucleotide sequence: TGCGCCAGCAGCTTGGTCCAGGGATCTATCGGTGCAACTAATGAAAAACTGTTTTTT. Its protein product is CASSLVQGSIGATNEKLFF.

The rearrangement links TRBV29-1 to TRBJ2-3, with 7 bases that match TRBD1. V shed 1 base and J 3 bases; nucleotides not matched to a gene: 4. The CDR3 loop spans 14 amino acids. Germline CDR1 reads SQVTM; CDR2 reads ANQGSEA. The CDR3 sequence is CSVEVGQVTDTQYF. The CDR3 DNA follows: TGCAGCGTTGAAGTTGGACAGGTAACAGATACGCAGTATTTT.

The chain links TRBV7-2 to TRBJ2-1; D call uncertain. Per germline, CDR1 SGHTA and CDR2 FQGNSA. This CDR3 has 13 amino acids. V was cut by 5 bases and J by 15 bases, with 20 bases left in between. The chain's CDR3 is CASSPHSGRFPFF. The CDR3 nucleotides read TGTGCCAGCAGCCCGCATTCCGGCAGGTTCCCGTTCTTC.

V and J are TRBV7-4 and TRBJ2-5; 10 nucleotides agree with TRBD2. Germline CDR1 is SGHVT and CDR2 is SQSDAQ. V shed 4 bases and J 3 bases; nucleotides not matched to a gene: 5. The CDR3 spans 15 residues. In DNA, the CDR3 is TGTGCCAGCAGCTCCCGGACTAGCGGCAAAGAGACCCAGTACTTC. Protein product: CASSSRTSGKETQYF.

A single count supports this clone. The V gene is TRBV6-6, the J gene TRBJ2-4; the D is unclear. Per the germline V gene, CDR1 is MNHNY and CDR2 is SVGAGI (reference sequence). The V gene lost 2 bases and the J gene lost 0 bases, with 8 bases spanning the gap. This CDR3 is 15 amino acids long. CDR3 DNA: TGTGCCAGCAGTTACGGCTCAGTAGCCAAAAACATTCAGTACTTC. Translation gives CASSYGSVAKNIQYF.